This T cell receptor (beta chain) originates from a study of T cells in Graves' hyperthyroidism and ophthalmopathy. Whole-study results and caveats: The model forecast ophthalmopathy, anticipating it by a median around 6.5 months before onset.

This clonotype was seen ten or more times. Its antigen is unknown. From RNA transcripts, TCR beta CDR3 regions were amplified. With the HTBI primer set, the TCR CDR3 went through a first round of RT-PCR. TCRdb redid the calling of the multiplex PCR reads with MiXCR, one entry per CDR3 protein. The sample includes under 350,000 distinct CDR3 sequences, roughly 13% of them seen just once. Trimming took 7 bases from V and 3 from J; bases not matched to a gene: 11. Germline values: CDR1 DFQATT, CDR2 SNEGSKA (reference sequence). The CDR3 runs to 17 residues. The chain has TRBV20-1 and TRBJ2-3; TRBD2 matches 15 bases. The sequencing sample was made of blood. This clonotype was sampled from a middle-aged woman with Graves' hyperthyroidism. CDR3 loop: CSVTPGLAGGLTDTQYF. The CDR3 nucleotides read TGCAGTGTTACGCCGGGACTAGCGGGAGGACTTACAGATACGCAGTATTTT.